This TCR beta chain came from a study of molecular identifiers for immune sequencing clone quantification. Notes on the study in general: Same-barcode identical TCR molecules could make highly expanded clones look smaller than they are.

Germline V gene sequence: CDR1 PRHDT, CDR2 FYEKMQ (reference sequence). Trimming pared 5 bases from V and 4 bases from J, leaving 11 bases between. The length of the CDR3 is 14 residues. This clonotype turned up a few times. Its target is not known. From the PCR reads, TCRdb called clonotypes with MiXCR, one entry per CDR3 protein. The table shows some 41,000 distinct CDR3 sequences, with less than 20% occurring only once. The specimen sequenced was naive CD8+ T cells from blood, with Jurkat cell RNA spiked in. As to subset: FACS-sorted CD8+CD4-CCR7+CD45RA+ naive T cells. The receptor was isolated from a human donor in good health. Some libraries in this study had Jurkat cell RNA spiked in. The V gene is TRBV13, the J gene TRBJ1-4, with D perhaps matching TRBD1 (6 bases). The CDR3 loop is CASSDGQNNEKLFF. For the CDR3, the DNA is TGTGCCAGCAGCGACGGACAGAATAATGAAAAACTGTTTTTT. The full variable domain, with the rest looked up from reference TRBV13 and TRBJ1-4, is AAGVIQSPRHLIKEKRETATLKCYPIPRHDTVYWYQQGPGQDPQFLISFYEKMQSDKGSIPDRFSAQQFSDYHSELNMSSLELGDSALYFCASSDGQNNEKLFFGSGTQLSVL.